This TCR beta chain was recovered during a study of blood T cells in healthy people across ages. Study-level information: About one barcoded TCR beta cDNA was captured per two T cells. Study results and limitations: Using unsorted PBMCs precluded a conclusive naive versus antigen-experienced comparison.

Each donor was a healthy Caucasian individual from Russia, aged roughly 6 to 100. The second PCR ran about 7 to 12 cycles with a sample-barcoded 5' primer and J-beta primers. Each sample provided no less than 2.5 million CDR3-containing paired-end reads. TCRdb analysed the 5' RACE reads with MiXCR anew, one entry per CDR3 protein. The sample lists around 800,000 distinct CDR3 sequences, 20% to 30% occurring once. This clonotype was counted between two and nine times. Antigen specificity is unknown. The sample also formed part of further work on T cells of mothers and their children.

The sequenced material came from blood. The TCR comes from a boy aged 10-17 years in good health.

Here the CDR3 DNA reads TGTGCCACTGGGGGGTGGAATATACTGTTTTTT. Its translation is CATGGWNILFF. The chain joins TRBV6-6 to TRBJ1-4; perhaps TRBD1 as D (5 bases). V shed 10 bases and J shed 13 bases, with 16 bases lying between them. Germline V gives CDR1 MNHNY, CDR2 SVGAGI (reference sequence). CDR3 length: 11 amino acids.